The 9 T cell receptor beta chains reported below all come from one sample, sequenced in a study of shared clonotypes between healthy human individuals. TCRdb keeps only in-frame clones here, not all; method: immunoSEQ multiplex PCR. The sample lists about 1.5 million clones, around 97% seen once, with about 1.2% in the top ten. Sequenced input: naive CD4+ T cells sorted from blood. Subset noted: CD45RA+ positively selected. These receptors originate from a man between 25 and 39 years old in good health.

This clone was observed a single time. The chain uses TRBV7-9 and TRBJ2-1; perhaps TRBD2 as D (5 bases). V shed 1 base and J shed 5 bases, with 12 bases lying between them. The CDR3 contains 15 residues. CDR1 and CDR2 from the germline V gene are SEHNR and FQNEAQ (reference sequence). The DNA of the CDR3 is TGTGCCAGCAGCTTAGGTCGGGGTCGTAACAATGAGCAGTTCTTC. Translating it yields CASSLGRGRNNEQFF.

The chain employs TRBV7-6 and TRBJ2-3; 11 bases agree with TRBD2. This CDR3 has 18 amino acids. V dropped 5 bases and J dropped 0; count of bases not matched to a gene: 10. Germline CDR1 SGHVS, CDR2 FNYEAQ. The CDR3 here is CASSNPLAGAYSTDTQYF. The CDR3 bases are TGTGCCAGCAGCAATCCACTAGCGGGAGCCTATAGCACAGATACGCAGTATTTT.

The V call is TRBV5-5, the J call TRBJ1-4; 8 bases map to TRBD1. V dropped 4 bases and J dropped 5; count of bases not matched to a gene: 7. The CDR3 spans 15 residues. Germline assignment: CDR1 SGHKS and CDR2 YYEKEE (reference sequence). For the CDR3, the DNA is TGTGCCAGCAGCGGAGGGGACAGGCCGAATGAAAAACTGTTTTTT. This codes for CASSGGDRPNEKLFF.

V is TRBV5-4 and J is TRBJ1-2; TRBD1 might be the D (5 bases). V was cut by 1 base and J by 4 bases, with 14 bases left in between. Germline-derived CDR1 and CDR2 are SGHNT and YYREEE (reference sequence). This CDR3 is 15 amino acids long. CDR3 sequence: CASSLSPGLIYGYTF. CDR3 nucleotides: TGTGCCAGCAGCTTGTCTCCAGGGCTGATCTATGGCTACACCTTC.

This chain connects TRBV18 to TRBJ1-4; 11 bases are shared with TRBD1. Germline CDR1 and CDR2: KGHSH and LQKENI. V gave up 2 bases and J gave up 7 bases; unmatched junction bases: 3. This CDR3 is 15 amino acids long. Here the CDR3 DNA reads TGTGCCAGCTCACCAGAGGACAGGGGGCTTGAAAAACTGTTTTTT. Amino acids: CASSPEDRGLEKLFF. The variable domain in full, with the rest retrieved from reference TRBV18 and TRBJ1-4, is NAGVMQNPRHLVRRRGQEARLRCSPMKGHSHVYWYRQLPEEGLKFMVYLQKENIIDESGMPKERFSAEFPKEGPSILRIQQVVRGDSAAYFCASSPEDRGLEKLFFGSGTQLSVL.

The chain links TRBV19 to TRBJ1-4; D is ambiguous. The V end lost 4 bases, the J end lost 0 bases, and 9 bases lay between the germline ends. Germline V gene data show CDR1 as LNHDA and CDR2 as SQIVND (reference sequence). The CDR3 sequence is 15 residues long. The CDR3 bases are TGTGCCAGTAGTACCGGACGGACAACTAATGAAAAACTGTTTTTT. Protein product: CASSTGRTTNEKLFF.

The CDR3 here is CASSGGGGSNQPQHF. CDR3 coding DNA: TGTGCCAGCAGTGGAGGAGGGGGCAGCAATCAGCCCCAGCATTTT. The rearrangement uses TRBV2 and TRBJ1-5, with 7 bases that match TRBD1. Germline CDR1 is SNHLY and CDR2 is FYNNEI. V gave up 4 bases and J gave up 1 base; unmatched junction bases: 4. The CDR3 contains 15 residues.

This chain joins TRBV30 and TRBJ2-5; 13 bases agree with TRBD2. Looked up from germline, CDR1 is GTSNPN and CDR2 is SVGIG (reference sequence). J gave up 5 bases and V 1 base, and 7 bases lay outside the gene matches. The CDR3 spans 16 residues. The CDR3: CAWSGSLAGGGETQYF. The CDR3 nucleotides are TGTGCCTGGAGTGGATCACTAGCGGGAGGGGGGGAGACCCAGTACTTC. Using reference TRBV30 and TRBJ2-5 for the parts outside the CDR3, the full variable domain is SQTIHQWPATLVQPVGSPLSLECTVEGTSNPNLYWYRQAAGRGLQLLFYSVGIGQISSEVPQNLSASRPQDRQFILSSKKLLLSDSGFYLCAWSGSLAGGGETQYFGPGTRLLVL.

The V and J genes are TRBV25-1 and TRBJ2-5; TRBD2 might be the D (7 bases). The ends were cut back, 5 bases at V and 2 bases at J, with 15 bases in the middle. From germline, CDR1 is MGHDK and CDR2 SYGVNS. This CDR3 region has 15 residues. CDR3 DNA sequence: TGTGCCAGCAGTATAAGAGGGGGGGGTCAAGAGACCCAGTACTTC. This translates into CASSIRGGGQETQYF. Complete variable domain (other parts from reference TRBV25-1 and TRBJ2-5): EADIYQTPRYLVIGTGKKITLECSQTMGHDKMYWYQQDPGMELHLIHYSYGVNSTEKGDLSSESTVSRIRTEHFPLTLESARPSHTSQYLCASSIRGGGQETQYFGPGTRLLVL.